The T cell receptor (beta chain) described here comes from a study of blood T cell repertoires in COVID-19. Study information: T cells, B-cell-depleted T cells, or PBMCs provided the cDNA or gDNA that served as material.

V was clipped by 2 bases and J by 2 bases, with 4 bases between them. The CDR3 loop spans 13 amino acids. The germline V gene encodes CDR1 MNHEY and CDR2 SMNVEV (reference sequence). Produced via immunoSEQ multiplex PCR; TCRdb's table is partial and in-frame only. The sample holds almost 500,000 clones, 88% seen once. The J gene is TRBJ1-3, the V gene TRBV27; no clear D gene. The sequence was collected from a woman aged 55-70 years who had recovered from COVID-19. Source material: PBMCs or T cells enriched from blood (not recorded which). CDR3 sequence reads: CASSLRAGNTIYF. The CDR3 DNA reads TGTGCCAGCAGTTTACGGGCTGGAAACACCATATATTTT.